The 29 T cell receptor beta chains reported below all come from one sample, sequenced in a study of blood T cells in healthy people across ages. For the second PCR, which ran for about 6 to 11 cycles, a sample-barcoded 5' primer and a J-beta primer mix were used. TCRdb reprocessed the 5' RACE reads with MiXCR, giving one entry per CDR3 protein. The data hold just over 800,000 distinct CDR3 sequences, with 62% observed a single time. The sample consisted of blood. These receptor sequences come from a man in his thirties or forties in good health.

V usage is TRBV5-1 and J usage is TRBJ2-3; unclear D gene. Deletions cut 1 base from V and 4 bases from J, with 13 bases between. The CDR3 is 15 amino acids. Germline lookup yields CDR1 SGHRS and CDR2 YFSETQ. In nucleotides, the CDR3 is TGCGCCAGCAGCTTGACCGGGTATATCGCAGATACGCAGTATTTT. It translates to CASSLTGYIADTQYF.

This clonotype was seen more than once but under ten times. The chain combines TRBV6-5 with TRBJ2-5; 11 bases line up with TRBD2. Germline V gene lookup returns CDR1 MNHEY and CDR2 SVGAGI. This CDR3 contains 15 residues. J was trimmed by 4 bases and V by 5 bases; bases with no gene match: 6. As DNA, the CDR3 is TGTGCCAGCAGTCCTAGCGGGGGGCGGGGAGAGACCCAGTACTTC. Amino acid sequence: CASSPSGGRGETQYF.

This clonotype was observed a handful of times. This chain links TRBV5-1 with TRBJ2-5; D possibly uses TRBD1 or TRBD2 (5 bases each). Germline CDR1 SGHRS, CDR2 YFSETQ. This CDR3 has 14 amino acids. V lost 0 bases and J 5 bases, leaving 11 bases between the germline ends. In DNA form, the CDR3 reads TGCGCCAGCAGCTTGGATGGGGGACGGGAGACCCAGTACTTC. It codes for CASSLDGGRETQYF. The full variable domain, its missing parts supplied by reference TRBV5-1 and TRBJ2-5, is KAGVTQTPRYLIKTRGQQVTLSCSPISGHRSVSWYQQTPGQGLQFLFEYFSETQRNKGNFPGRFSGRQFSNSRSEMNVSTLELGDSALYLCASSLDGGRETQYFGPGTRLLVL.

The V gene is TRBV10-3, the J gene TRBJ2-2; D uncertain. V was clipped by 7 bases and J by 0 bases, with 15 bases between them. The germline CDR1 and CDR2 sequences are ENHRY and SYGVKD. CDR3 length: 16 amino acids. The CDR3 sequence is CAITEPPRPNTGELFF. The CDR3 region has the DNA TGTGCCATCACAGAACCACCACGGCCGAACACCGGGGAGCTGTTTTTT.

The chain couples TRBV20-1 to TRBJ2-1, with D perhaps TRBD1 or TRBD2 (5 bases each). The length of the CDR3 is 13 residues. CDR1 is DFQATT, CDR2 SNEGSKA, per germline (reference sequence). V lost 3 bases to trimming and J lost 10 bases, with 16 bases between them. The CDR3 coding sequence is TGCAGTGCTAGGGGGACCTCCATTGGCGAGCAGTTCTTC. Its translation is CSARGTSIGEQFF.

The CDR3 coding sequence is TGTGCCAGCAGTTACGGGTTAGCGGAGAGCACAGATACGCAGTATTTT. This sequence encodes CASSYGLAESTDTQYF. This rearrangement joins TRBV6-2 or TRBV6-3 to TRBJ2-3; D might be TRBD2 (6 bases). Germline CDR1 MNHEY, CDR2 SVGEGT. Trimming left V 2 bases short and J 0 bases short, with 12 bases between. The CDR3 spans 16 residues.

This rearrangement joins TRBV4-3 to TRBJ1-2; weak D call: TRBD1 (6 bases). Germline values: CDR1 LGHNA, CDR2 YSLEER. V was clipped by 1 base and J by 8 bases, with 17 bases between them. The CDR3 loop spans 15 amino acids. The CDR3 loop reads CASSQGSTGREGYTF. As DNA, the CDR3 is TGCGCCAGCAGCCAAGGATCAACAGGGCGGGAAGGCTACACCTTC.

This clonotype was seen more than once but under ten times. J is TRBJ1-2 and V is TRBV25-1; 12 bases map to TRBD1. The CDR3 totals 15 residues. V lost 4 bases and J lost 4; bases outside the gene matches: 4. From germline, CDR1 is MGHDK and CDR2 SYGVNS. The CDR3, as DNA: TGTGCCAGCAGTGCGGGGACAGGGGGCATCTATGGCTACACCTTC. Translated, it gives CASSAGTGGIYGYTF.

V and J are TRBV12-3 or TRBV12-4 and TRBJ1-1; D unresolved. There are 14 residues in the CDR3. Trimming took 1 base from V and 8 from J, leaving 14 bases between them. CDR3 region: CASSLGFGGAEAFF. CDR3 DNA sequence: TGTGCCAGCAGTTTAGGTTTCGGAGGCGCCGAAGCTTTCTTT.

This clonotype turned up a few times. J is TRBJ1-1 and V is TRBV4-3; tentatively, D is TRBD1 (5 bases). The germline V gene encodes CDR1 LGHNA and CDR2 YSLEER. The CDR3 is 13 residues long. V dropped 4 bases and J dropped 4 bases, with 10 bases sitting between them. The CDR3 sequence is CASSPGGTTEAFF. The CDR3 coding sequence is TGCGCCAGCAGCCCGGGGGGGACCACTGAAGCTTTCTTT.

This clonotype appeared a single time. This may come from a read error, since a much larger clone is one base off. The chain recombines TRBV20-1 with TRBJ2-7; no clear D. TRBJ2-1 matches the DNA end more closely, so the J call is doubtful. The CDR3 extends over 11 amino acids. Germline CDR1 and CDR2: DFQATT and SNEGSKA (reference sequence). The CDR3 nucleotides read TGCAGTGCTAGAGATTCCTACGAGCAGTTCTTC. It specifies CSARDSYEQFF.

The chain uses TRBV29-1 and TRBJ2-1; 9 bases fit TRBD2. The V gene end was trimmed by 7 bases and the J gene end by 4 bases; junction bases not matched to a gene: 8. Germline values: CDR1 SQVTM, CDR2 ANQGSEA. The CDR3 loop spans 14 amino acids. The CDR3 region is CSAIGSGGYNEQFF. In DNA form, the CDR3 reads TGCAGCGCAATAGGTAGCGGGGGATACAATGAGCAGTTCTTC.

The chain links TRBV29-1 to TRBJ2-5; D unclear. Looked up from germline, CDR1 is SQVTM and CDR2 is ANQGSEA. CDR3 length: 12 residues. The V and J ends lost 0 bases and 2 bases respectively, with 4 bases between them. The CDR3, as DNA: TGCAGCGTTGAAGACTGGCAAGAGACCCAGTACTTC. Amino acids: CSVEDWQETQYF.

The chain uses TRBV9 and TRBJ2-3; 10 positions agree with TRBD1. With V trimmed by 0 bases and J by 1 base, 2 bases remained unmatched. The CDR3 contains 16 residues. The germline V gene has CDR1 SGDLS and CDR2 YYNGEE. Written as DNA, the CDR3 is TGTGCCAGCAGCGTAGCTGGGACAGGGGGCACAGATACGCAGTATTTT. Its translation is CASSVAGTGGTDTQYF.

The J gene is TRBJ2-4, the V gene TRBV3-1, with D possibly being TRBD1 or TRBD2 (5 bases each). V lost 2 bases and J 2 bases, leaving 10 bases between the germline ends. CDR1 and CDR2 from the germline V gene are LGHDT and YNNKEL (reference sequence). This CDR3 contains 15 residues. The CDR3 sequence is CASSQTGRSKNIQYF. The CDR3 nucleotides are TGTGCCAGCAGCCAAACGGGGCGGTCCAAAAACATTCAGTACTTC.

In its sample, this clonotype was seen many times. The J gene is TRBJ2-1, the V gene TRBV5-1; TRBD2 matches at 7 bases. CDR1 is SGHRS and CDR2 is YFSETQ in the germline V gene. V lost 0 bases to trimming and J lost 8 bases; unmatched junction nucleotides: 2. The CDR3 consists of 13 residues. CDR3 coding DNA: TGCGCCAGCAGCTTGGGACTAGCAGATGAGCAGTTCTTC. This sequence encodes CASSLGLADEQFF.

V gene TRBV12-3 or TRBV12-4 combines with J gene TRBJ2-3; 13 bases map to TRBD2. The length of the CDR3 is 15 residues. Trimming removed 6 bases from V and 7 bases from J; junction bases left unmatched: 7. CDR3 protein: CASSPLAGGVNTQYF. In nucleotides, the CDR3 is TGTGCCAGCAGCCCACTAGCGGGGGGGGTAAATACGCAGTATTTT.

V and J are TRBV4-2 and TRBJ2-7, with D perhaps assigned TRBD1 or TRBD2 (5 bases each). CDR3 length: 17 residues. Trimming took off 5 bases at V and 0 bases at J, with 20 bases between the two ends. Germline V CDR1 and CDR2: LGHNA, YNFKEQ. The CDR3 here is CASSLSARETNSYEQYF. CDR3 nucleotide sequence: TGTGCCAGCAGCTTATCCGCCAGGGAGACAAACTCCTACGAGCAGTACTTC.

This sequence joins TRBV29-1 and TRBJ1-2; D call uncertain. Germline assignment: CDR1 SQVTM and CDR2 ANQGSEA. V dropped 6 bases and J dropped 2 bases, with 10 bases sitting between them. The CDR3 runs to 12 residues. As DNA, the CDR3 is TGCAGCGTGCACCGGAGGAACTATGGCTACACCTTC. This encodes CSVHRRNYGYTF.

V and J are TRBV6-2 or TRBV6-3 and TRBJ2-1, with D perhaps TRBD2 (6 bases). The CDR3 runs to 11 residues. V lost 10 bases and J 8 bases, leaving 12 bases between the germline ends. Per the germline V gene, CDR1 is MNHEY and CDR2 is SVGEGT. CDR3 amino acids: CATGVVDEQFF. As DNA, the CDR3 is TGTGCCACGGGGGTGGTCGATGAGCAGTTCTTC.

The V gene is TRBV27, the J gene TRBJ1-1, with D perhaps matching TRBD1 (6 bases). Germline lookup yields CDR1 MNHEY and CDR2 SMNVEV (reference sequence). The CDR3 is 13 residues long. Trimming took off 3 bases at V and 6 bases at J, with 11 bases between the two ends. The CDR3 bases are TGTGCCAGCAGTTTGCCGGGGGGCGCTGAAGCTTTCTTT. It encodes CASSLPGGAEAFF.

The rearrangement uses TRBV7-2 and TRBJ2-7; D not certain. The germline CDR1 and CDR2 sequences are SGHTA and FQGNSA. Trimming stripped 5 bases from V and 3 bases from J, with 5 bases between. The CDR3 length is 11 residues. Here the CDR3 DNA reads TGTGCCAGCAGCCATTACTACGAGCAGTACTTC. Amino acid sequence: CASSHYYEQYF. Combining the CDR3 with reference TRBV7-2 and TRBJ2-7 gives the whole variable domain GAGVSQSPSNKVTEKGKDVELRCDPISGHTALYWYRQSLGQGLEFLIYFQGNSAPDKSGLPSDRFSAERTGGSVSTLTIQRTQQEDSAVYLCASSHYYEQYFGPGTRLTVT.

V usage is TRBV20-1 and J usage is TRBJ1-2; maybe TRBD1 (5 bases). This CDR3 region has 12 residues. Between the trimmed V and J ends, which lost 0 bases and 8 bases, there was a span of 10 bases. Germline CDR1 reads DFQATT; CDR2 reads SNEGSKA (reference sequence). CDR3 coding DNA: TGCAGTGCTAGAGATAGGCAGGGAGGCTACACCTTC. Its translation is CSARDRQGGYTF.

The CDR3 loop reads CATSRSPPASGGYNEQFF. DNA for the CDR3: TGTGCCACCAGCAGATCACCTCCCGCTAGCGGGGGGTACAATGAGCAGTTCTTC. The V gene is TRBV15, the J gene TRBJ2-1, with 11 bases identical to TRBD2. The CDR3 has 18 residues. V trimming: 2 bases; J trimming: 4 bases; junction bases outside the gene matches: 10. Germline CDR1 and CDR2: LNHNV and YYDKDF (reference sequence).

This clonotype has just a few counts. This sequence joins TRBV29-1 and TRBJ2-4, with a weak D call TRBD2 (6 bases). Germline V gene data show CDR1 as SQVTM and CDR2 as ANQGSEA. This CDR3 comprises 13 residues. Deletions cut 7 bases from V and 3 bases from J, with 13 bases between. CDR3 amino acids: CSALPGVKNIQYF. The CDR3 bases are TGCAGCGCTCTCCCGGGGGTCAAAAACATTCAGTACTTC.

CDR3 region: CASSFVGSEGTGDEQYF. The CDR3 nucleotides read TGTGCCAGCAGTTTCGTAGGGTCGGAGGGGACAGGGGATGAGCAGTACTTC. This chain links TRBV28 with TRBJ2-5; 10 bases map to TRBD1. Germline loops: CDR1 MDHEN, CDR2 SYDVKM. After removal of 3 bases from V and 11 bases from J, the junction contained 18 bases not matched to a gene. The CDR3 spans 17 residues.

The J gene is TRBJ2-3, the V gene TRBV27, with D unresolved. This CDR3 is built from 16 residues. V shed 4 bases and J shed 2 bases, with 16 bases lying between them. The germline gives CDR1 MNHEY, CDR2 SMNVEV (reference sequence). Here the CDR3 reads CASSSIVHMLTDTQYF. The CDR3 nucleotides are TGTGCCAGCAGTTCCATCGTCCACATGCTCACAGATACGCAGTATTTT.

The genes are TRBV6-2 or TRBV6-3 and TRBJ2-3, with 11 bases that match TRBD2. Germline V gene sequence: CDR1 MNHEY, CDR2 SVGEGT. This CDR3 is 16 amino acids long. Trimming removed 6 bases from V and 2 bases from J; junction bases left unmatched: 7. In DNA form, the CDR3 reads TGTGCCAGCAGCTCTCTAGCGGGGGGCCTCACAGATACGCAGTATTTT. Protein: CASSSLAGGLTDTQYF.

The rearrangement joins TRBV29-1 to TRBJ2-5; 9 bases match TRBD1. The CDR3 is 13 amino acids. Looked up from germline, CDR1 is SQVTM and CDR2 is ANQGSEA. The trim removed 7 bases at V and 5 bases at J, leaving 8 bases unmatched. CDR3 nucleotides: TGCAGCGCTAGACGGACAGGGGCCGAGACCCAGTACTTC. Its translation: CSARRTGAETQYF.